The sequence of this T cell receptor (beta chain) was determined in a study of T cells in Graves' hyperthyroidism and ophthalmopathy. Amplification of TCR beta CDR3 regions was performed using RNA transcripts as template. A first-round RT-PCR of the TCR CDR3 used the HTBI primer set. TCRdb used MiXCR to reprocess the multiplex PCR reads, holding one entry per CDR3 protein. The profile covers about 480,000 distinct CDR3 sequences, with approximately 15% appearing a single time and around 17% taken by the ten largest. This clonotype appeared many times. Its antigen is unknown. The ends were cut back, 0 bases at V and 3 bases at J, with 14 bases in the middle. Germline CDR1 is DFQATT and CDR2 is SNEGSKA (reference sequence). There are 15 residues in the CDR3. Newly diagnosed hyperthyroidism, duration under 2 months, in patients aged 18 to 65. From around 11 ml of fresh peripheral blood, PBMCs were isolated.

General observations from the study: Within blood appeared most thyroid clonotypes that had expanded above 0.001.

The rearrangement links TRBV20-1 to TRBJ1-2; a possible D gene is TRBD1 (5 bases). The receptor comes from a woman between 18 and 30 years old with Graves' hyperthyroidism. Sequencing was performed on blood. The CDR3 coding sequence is TGCAGTGCTAGAGAGAATAGGGCGGGGGACTATGGCTACACCTTC. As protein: CSARENRAGDYGYTF.